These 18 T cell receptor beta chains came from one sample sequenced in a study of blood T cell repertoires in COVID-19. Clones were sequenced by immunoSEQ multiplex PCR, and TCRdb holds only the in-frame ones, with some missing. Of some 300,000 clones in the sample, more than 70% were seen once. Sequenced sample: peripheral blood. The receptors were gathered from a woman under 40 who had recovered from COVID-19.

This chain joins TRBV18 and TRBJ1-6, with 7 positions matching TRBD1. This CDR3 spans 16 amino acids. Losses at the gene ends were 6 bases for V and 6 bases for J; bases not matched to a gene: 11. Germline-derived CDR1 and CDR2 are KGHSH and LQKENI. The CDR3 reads CASSFRDSRSNSPLHF. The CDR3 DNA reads TGTGCCAGCTCGTTTAGGGACAGTCGGAGTAATTCACCCCTCCACTTT.

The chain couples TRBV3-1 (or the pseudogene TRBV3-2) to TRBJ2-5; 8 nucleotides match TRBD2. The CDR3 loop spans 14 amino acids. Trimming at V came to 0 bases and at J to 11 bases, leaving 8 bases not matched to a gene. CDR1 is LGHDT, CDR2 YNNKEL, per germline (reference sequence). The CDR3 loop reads CASSQEGIGGGQYF. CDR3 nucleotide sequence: TGTGCCAGCAGCCAAGAAGGCATTGGCGGGGGGCAGTACTTC.

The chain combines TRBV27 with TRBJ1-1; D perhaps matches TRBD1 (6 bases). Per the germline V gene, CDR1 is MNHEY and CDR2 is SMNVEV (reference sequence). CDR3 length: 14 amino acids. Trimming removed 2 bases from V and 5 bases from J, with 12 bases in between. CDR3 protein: CASSLEGGVTEAFF. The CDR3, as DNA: TGTGCCAGCAGTTTAGAGGGGGGGGTTACTGAAGCTTTCTTT.

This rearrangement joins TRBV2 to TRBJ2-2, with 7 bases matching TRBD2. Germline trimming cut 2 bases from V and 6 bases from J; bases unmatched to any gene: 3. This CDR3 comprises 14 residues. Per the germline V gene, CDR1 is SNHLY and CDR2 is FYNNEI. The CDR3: CASSEFRGAGELFF. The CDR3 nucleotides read TGTGCCAGCAGTGAATTTCGGGGGGCCGGGGAGCTGTTTTTT.

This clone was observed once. CDR3: CASSGARQPQHF. The DNA for the CDR3 is TGTGCCAGCAGTGGAGCTCGTCAGCCCCAGCATTTT. The gene calls are TRBV6-1 and TRBJ1-5, with D unclear. Trimming pared 4 bases from V and 6 bases from J, leaving 7 bases between. The germline gives CDR1 MNHNS, CDR2 SASEGT. The CDR3 runs to 12 residues.

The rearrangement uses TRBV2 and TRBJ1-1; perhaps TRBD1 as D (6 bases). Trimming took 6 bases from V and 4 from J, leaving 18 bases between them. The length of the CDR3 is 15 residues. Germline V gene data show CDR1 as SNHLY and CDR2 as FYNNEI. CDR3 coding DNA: TGTGCCAGCAGCGTACAGGGCCTAGCGGTCACTGAAGCTTTCTTT. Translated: CASSVQGLAVTEAFF. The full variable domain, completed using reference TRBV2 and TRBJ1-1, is EPEVTQTPSHQVTQMGQEVILRCVPISNHLYFYWYRQILGQKVEFLVSFYNNEISEKSEIFDDQFSVERPDGSNFTLKIRSTKLEDSAMYFCASSVQGLAVTEAFFGQGTRLTVV.

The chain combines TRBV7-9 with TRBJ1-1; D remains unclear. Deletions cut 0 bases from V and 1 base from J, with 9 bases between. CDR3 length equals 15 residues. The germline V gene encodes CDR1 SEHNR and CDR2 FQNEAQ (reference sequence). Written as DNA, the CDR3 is TGTGCCAGCAGCTTAGCGAGAAGTACGAACACTGAAGCTTTCTTT. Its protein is CASSLARSTNTEAFF.

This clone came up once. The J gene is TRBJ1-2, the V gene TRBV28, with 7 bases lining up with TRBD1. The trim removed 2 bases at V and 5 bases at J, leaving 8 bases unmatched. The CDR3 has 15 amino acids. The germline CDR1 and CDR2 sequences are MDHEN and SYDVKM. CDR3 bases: TGTGCCAGCAGTTTAAAGACAGGGATTCGGTATGGCTACACCTTC. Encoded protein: CASSLKTGIRYGYTF.

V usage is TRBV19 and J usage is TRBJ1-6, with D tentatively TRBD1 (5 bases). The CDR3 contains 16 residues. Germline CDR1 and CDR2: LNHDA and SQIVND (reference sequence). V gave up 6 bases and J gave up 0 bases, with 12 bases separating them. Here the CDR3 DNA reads TGTGCCAGTAGCCTCAGGGAAAGCTCCTATAATTCACCCCTCCACTTT. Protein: CASSLRESSYNSPLHF.

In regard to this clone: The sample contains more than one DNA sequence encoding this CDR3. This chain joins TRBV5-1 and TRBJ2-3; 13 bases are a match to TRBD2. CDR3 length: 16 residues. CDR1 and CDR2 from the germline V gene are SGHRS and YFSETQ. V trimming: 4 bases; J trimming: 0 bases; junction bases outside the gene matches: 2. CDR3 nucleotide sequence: TGCGCCAGCAGCCTGGGACTAGCGGGAAGCACAGATACGCAGTATTTT. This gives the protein CASSLGLAGSTDTQYF. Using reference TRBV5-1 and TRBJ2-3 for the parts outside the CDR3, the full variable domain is KAGVTQTPRYLIKTRGQQVTLSCSPISGHRSVSWYQQTPGQGLQFLFEYFSETQRNKGNFPGRFSGRQFSNSRSEMNVSTLELGDSALYLCASSLGLAGSTDTQYFGPGTRLTVL.

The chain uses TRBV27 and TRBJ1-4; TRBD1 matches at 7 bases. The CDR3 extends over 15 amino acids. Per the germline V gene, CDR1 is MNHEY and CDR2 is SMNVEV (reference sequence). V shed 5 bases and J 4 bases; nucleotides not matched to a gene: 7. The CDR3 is CASSRLGQHNEKLFF. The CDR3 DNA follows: TGTGCCAGCAGTCGCCTGGGACAGCATAATGAAAAACTGTTTTTT.

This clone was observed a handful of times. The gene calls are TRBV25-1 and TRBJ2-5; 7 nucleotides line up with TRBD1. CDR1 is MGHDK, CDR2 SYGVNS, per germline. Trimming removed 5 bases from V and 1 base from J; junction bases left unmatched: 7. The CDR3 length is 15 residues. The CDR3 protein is CASSPTEGAQETQYF. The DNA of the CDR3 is TGTGCCAGCAGTCCAACCGAGGGGGCCCAAGAGACCCAGTACTTC.

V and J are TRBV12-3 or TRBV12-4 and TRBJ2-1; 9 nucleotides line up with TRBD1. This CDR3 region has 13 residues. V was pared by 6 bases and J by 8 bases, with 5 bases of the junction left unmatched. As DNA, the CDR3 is TGTGCCAGCAGGCCGGGACAGGGCGATGAGCAGTTCTTC. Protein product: CASRPGQGDEQFF.

The CDR3: CASSYGRGQPQHF. In DNA form, the CDR3 reads TGTGCCAGCAGTTACGGGCGAGGGCAGCCCCAGCATTTT. This chain connects TRBV6-5 to TRBJ1-5; D uncertain. The CDR3 covers 13 residues. V was pared by 2 bases and J by 7 bases, with 9 bases between. Looked up from germline, CDR1 is MNHEY and CDR2 is SVGAGI.

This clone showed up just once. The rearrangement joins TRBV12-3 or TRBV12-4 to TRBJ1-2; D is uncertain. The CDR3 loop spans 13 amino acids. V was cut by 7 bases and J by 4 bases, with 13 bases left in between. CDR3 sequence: CASTSQAPYGYTF. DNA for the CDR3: TGTGCCAGCACTTCCCAGGCCCCCTATGGCTACACCTTC.

For the CDR3, the DNA is TGTGCCAGCAGCCCCTCCGCGGGCCAGGCGTTCAATCAGCCCCAGCATTTT. Residues: CASSPSAGQAFNQPQHF. This chain links TRBV7-6 with TRBJ1-5; D not resolved. The CDR3 consists of 17 residues. Germline CDR1 and CDR2: SGHVS and FNYEAQ. The ends were cut back, 5 bases at V and 3 bases at J, with 20 bases in the middle.

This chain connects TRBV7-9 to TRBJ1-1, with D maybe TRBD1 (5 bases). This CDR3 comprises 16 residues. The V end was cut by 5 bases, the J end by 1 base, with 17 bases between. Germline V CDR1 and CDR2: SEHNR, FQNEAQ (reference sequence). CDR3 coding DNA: TGTGCCAGCAGCCGATTATCGACAGAGAGGAACACTGAAGCTTTCTTT. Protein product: CASSRLSTERNTEAFF.

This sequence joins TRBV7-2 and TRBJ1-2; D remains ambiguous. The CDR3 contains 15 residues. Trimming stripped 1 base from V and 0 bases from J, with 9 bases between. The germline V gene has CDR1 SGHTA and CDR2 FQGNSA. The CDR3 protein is CASSLDNNANYGYTF. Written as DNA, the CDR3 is TGTGCCAGCAGCTTAGACAATAATGCTAACTATGGCTACACCTTC. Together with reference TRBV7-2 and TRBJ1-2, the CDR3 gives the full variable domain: GAGVSQSPSNKVTEKGKDVELRCDPISGHTALYWYRQSLGQGLEFLIYFQGNSAPDKSGLPSDRFSAERTGGSVSTLTIQRTQQEDSAVYLCASSLDNNANYGYTFGSGTRLTVV.